This T cell receptor beta chain was retrieved from a study of CD8+ T cells in alopecia areata (dated by TCRdb to the late 2010s). The study in broad terms: Treated patients were enrolled in an open-label pilot trial of oral tofacitinib, 5 to 10 mg twice daily, for moderate-to-severe alopecia areata. Patients stayed on tofacitinib for 6 to 18 months and then had 6 months of follow-up off drug so that delayed response and recurrence could be assessed. On the human side, TCRbeta sequencing was run on scalp tissue and on sorted CD4+ and CD8+ peripheral blood T cells from healthy controls and from alopecia areata patients with either patchy or totalis/universalis disease. To study T cell clonal expansion in alopecia areata, the researchers applied high-throughput TCRbeta sequencing to both the C3H/HeJ mouse model and human patients. Amplification of TCRbeta CDR3 regions was done by immunoSEQ multiplex PCR using 35 Vbeta forward primers and 13 Jbeta reverse primers. RNA was obtained with the PAXgene miRNA kit for fixed scalp, the miRNeasy kit for PBMCs, and the RNeasy kit for mouse skin. Clonality in the scalp was compared among normal scalp (n=4), patchy alopecia areata scalp (n=8), and alopecia totalis/universalis scalp (n=8). In treated patients, disease severity was measured using the SALT score, which gives the percentage of scalp surface area affected. Biopsies were taken from tofacitinib-treated patients at baseline and at 4 and 24 weeks of treatment, and a later scalp biopsy was taken in several of the tofacitinib-treated patients. The research as a whole found: TCR sequences shared between patients were less clear than in mice, possibly partly because of HLA diversity in the patient population. Resident alphabeta T cells in normal human skin are also sequenced, complicating scalp TCR repertoire analysis, unlike mouse skin dominated by gammadelta T cells. With tofacitinib, both scalp clonality and the number of expanded CD8+ clones among the top 100 scalp clones went down significantly. Higher clonality and more expanded CD8+ clones were observed in lesional scalp than in normal scalp, particularly in alopecia totalis/universalis, a finding suggestive of antigenic drive. Many expanded lesional clones persisted in scalp and blood during tofacitinib treatment, which may partly explain relapse after stopping treatment. The treated cohort was small, with a single nonresponder, so links between baseline CD8+ expansion and response need larger studies.

To prepare the library, the immunoSEQ multiplex PCR assay was applied. RNA was extracted from all samples and reverse transcribed into cDNA as template for TCR sequencing. SuperScript III was used to make first-strand cDNA, primed with a 2:1 mix of oligo-dT and random hexamers. Amplification bias was assessed with a synthetic immune receptor repertoire, and residual bias was removed computationally. On the study's bioinformatics: After raw reads were preprocessed to remove errors, the CDR3 was defined following IMGT conventions as running from the conserved cysteine to phenylalanine. Clonality was computed as 1 minus the Shannon entropy, with the entropy normalized by log2 of the number of productive unique TCRs. Whether scalp clones were CD4 or CD8 was inferred by matching scalp TCRbeta sequences against CD4 and CD8 repertoires sorted from blood. TCRdb holds this immuneACCESS table with in-frame rearrangements only. Some clones are missing; in checked studies, unresolved V genes explain under half, and the rest has no known cause. The D gene and trimming were derived from the DNA, and the V and J assignments and clone size from that table. The sample contains some 98,000 clones, around 60% of them found a single time. About 16% of the sample lies in the top ten.

This specimen's time point label, per the study, means: 4 weeks on oral tofacitinib. The treatment or condition label on this specimen signifies: oral pan-JAK inhibitor, 5-10 mg twice daily. Lesional scalp punch biopsies and peripheral blood were collected from alopecia areata patients. PBMCs were isolated by density centrifugation and stained for CD3, CD4 and CD8, after which CD4+ and CD8+ T cells were sorted on a FACSAria. The CDR3, from cysteine to phenylalanine, totals 15 residues. CDR3 DNA only is kept here, 45 bases in frame from base 1. Germline trimming: 1 base from V, 5 bases from J; junction bases outside gene matches: 4. According to the germline V gene, CDR1 reads SGHRS and CDR2 reads YFSETQ. Points on this clone: Its cognate antigen has yet to be identified. The record has no base qualities; no much larger clone is one base away.

This material consisted of CD8+ T cells sorted from blood, taken at week 4, from a patient treated with tofacitinib. The chain employs TRBV5-1 and TRBJ2-3, with 10 middle bases fitting TRBD1. The TCR comes from a human donor with alopecia areata. The CDR3 has the sequence CASSLTGTGVDTQYF. The nucleotide sequence is given as TGCGCCAGCAGCTTGACCGGGACAGGGGTAGATACGCAGTATTTT. This CDR3, with the reference TRBV5-1 and TRBJ2-3 proteins standing in past its ends, gives the full variable domain KAGVTQTPRYLIKTRGQQVTLSCSPISGHRSVSWYQQTPGQGLQFLFEYFSETQRNKGNFPGRFSGRQFSNSRSEMNVSTLELGDSALYLCASSLTGTGVDTQYFGPGTRLTVL.